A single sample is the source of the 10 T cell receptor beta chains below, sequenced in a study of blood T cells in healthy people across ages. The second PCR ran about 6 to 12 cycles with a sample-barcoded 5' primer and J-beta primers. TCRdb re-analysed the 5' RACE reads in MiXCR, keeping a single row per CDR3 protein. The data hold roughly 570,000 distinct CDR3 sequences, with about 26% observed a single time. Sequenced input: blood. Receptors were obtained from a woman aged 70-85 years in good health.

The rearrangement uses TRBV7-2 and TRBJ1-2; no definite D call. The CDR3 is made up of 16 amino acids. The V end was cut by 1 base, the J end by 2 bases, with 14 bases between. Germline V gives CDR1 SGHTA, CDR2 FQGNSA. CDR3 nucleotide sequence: TGTGCCAGCAGCTTAGGGTCGGAACCTGCCAACTATGGCTACACCTTC. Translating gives CASSLGSEPANYGYTF.

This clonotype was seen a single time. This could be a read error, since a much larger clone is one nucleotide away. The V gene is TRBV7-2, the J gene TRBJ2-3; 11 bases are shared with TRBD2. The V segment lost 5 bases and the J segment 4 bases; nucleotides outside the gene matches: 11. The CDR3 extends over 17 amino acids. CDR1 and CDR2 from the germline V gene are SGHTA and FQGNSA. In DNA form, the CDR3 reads TGTGCCAGCAGCCCGAGACTAGCGGGGATGGTCGCAGATACGCAGTATTTT. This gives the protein CASSPRLAGMVADTQYF.

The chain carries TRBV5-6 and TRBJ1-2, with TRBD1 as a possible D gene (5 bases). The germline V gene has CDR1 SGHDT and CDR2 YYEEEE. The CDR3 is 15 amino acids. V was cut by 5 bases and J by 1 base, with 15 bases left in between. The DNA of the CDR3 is TGTGCCAGCAGTGGAGTTGGCGGACATAACTATGGCTACACCTTC. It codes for CASSGVGGHNYGYTF.

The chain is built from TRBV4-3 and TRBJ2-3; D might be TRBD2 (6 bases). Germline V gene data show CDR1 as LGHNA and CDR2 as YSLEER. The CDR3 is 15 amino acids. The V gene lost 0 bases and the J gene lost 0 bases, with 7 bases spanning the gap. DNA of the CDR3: TGCGCCAGCAGCCAAGATCTAGCGAGCACAGATACGCAGTATTTT. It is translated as CASSQDLASTDTQYF.

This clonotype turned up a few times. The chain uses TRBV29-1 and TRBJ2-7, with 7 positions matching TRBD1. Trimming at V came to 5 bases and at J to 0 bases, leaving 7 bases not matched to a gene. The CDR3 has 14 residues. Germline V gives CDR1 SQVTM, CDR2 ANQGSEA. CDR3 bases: TGCAGCGTTACCCGGGACAGCAGCTCCTACGAGCAGTACTTC. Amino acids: CSVTRDSSSYEQYF.

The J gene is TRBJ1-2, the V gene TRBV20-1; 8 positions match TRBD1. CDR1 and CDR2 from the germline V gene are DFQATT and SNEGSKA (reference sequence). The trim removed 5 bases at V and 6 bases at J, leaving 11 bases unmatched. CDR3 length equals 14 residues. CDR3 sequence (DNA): TGCAGTGCTGCCAAGGCAGGGGGCCGAGATGGCTACACCTTC. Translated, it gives CSAAKAGGRDGYTF.

The CDR3, as DNA: TGCGCCAGCAGCCATATAAGCGGGGAGATGACAGATACGCAGTATTTT. As protein: CASSHISGEMTDTQYF. The chain is built from TRBV23-1 and TRBJ2-3; 7 bases align to TRBD2. TRBV23-1 falls under the ORF class, with uncertain function. V shed 6 bases and J 3 bases; nucleotides not matched to a gene: 12. This CDR3 has 16 amino acids.

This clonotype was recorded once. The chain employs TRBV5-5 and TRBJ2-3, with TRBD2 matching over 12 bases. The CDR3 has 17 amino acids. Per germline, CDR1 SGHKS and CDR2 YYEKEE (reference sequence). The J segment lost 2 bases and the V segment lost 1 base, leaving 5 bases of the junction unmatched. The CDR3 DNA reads TGTGCCAGCAGCTTGCGACTAGCGGGGGCCGACACAGATACGCAGTATTTT. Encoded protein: CASSLRLAGADTDTQYF.

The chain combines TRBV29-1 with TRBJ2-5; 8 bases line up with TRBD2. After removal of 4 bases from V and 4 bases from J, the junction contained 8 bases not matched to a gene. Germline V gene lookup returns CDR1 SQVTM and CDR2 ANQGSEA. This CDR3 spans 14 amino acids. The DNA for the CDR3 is TGCAGCGTTGTTCCGGGGGGGGGCGGAGAGACCCAGTACTTC. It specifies CSVVPGGGGETQYF. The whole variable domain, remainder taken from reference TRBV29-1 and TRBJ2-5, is SAVISQKPSRDICQRGTSLTIQCQVDSQVTMMFWYRQQPGQSLTLIATANQGSEATYESGFVIDKFPISRPNLTFSTLTVSNMSPEDSSIYLCSVVPGGGGETQYFGPGTRLLVL.

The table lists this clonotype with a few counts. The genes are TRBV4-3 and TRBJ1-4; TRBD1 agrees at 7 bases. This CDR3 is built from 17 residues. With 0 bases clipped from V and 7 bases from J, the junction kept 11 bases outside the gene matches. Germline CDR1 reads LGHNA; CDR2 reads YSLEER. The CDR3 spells CASSQETWDSRGEKLFF. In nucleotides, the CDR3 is TGCGCCAGCAGCCAAGAAACTTGGGACAGCCGTGGTGAAAAACTGTTTTTT.